The rows below give T cell receptor beta chains drawn from one sample of a study of CD8+CD57+ T cells in acquired aplastic anemia. MiXCR, applied by TCRdb to the reads, yields one record per CDR3 protein. The sample has about 40,000 distinct CDR3 sequences, over 55% seen once. The sample consisted of sorted CD4+, CD8+, or CD8+CD57+ T cells (not recorded which) from PBMCs. These receptors were taken from a human donor with aplastic anemia. Both conserved end residues are part of each CDR3. The D gene is left open where the match is weak. A clone size is listed for some rows: how often the clone was seen (once, few, many), or a class if it is expanded.

J gene: TRBJ1-4
V gene: TRBV7-3
clone size: once
D gene: -
CDR3 DNA: TGTGCCAGCAGCACCCTAGCGGGTGAAAAACTGTTTTTT
CDR3 protein: CASSTLAGEKLFF

J gene: TRBJ2-7
V gene: TRBV24-1
clone size: -
D gene: TRBD2
CDR3 DNA: TGTGCCACCAGTGGCGGGACTAGCGGGGGATACGAGCAGTACTTC
CDR3 protein: CATSGGTSGGYEQYF

J gene: TRBJ2-1
V gene: TRBV9
clone size: -
D gene: -
CDR3 DNA: TGTGCCAGCAGCGTAGGGACTACTTCCTACAATGAGCAGTTCTTC
CDR3 protein: CASSVGTTSYNEQFF

J gene: TRBJ1-1
V gene: TRBV19
clone size: -
D gene: -
CDR3 DNA: TGTGCCAGTAGTATCGGTGCGCATACTGAAGCTTTCTTT
CDR3 protein: CASSIGAHTEAFF

J gene: TRBJ2-7
V gene: TRBV2
clone size: -
D gene: -
CDR3 DNA: TGTGCCAGGGGCGTTGGAGCCGGACAGTTCGACGAGCAGTACTTC
CDR3 protein: CARGVGAGQFDEQYF

J gene: TRBJ2-7
V gene: TRBV5-1
clone size: many
D gene: -
CDR3 DNA: TGCGCCAAACCCCGGGTCCGAAGGTTCGAAAGCTCCTACGAGCAGTACTTC
CDR3 protein: CAKPRVRRFESSYEQYF

J gene: TRBJ2-1
V gene: TRBV20-1
clone size: -
D gene: -
CDR3 DNA: TGCAGTGCTAGCCCGAACAATGAGCAGTTCTTC
CDR3 protein: CSASPNNEQFF

J gene: TRBJ2-1
V gene: TRBV20-1
clone size: -
D gene: -
CDR3 DNA: TGCAGTGCCTCCCCGCGGGGCAATGAGCAGTTCTTC
CDR3 protein: CSASPRGNEQFF

J gene: TRBJ2-5
V gene: TRBV10-3
clone size: -
D gene: -
CDR3 DNA: TGTGCCATCAGTGAGCAGACGGCGGGACAAGGAGAGACCCAGTACTTC
CDR3 protein: CAISEQTAGQGETQYF

J gene: TRBJ2-7
V gene: TRBV25-1
clone size: once
D gene: -
CDR3 DNA: TGTGCCAGCAGTAGGAGTGGCTCCTACGAGCAGTACTTC
CDR3 protein: CASSRSGSYEQYF

J gene: TRBJ2-7
V gene: TRBV29-1
clone size: -
D gene: -
CDR3 DNA: TGCAGCGTTGATGGCCAAGGGGGCTACGAGCAGTACTTC
CDR3 protein: CSVDGQGGYEQYF